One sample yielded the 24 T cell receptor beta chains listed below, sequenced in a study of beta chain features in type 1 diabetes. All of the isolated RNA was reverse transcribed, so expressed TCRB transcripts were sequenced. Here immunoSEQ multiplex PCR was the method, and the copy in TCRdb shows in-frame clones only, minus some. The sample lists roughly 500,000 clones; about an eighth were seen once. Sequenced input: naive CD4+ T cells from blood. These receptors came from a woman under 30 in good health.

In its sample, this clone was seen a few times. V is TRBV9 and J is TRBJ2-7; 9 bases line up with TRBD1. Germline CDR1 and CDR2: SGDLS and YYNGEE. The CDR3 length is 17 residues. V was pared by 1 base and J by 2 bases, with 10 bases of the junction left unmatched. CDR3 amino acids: CASSVRRDRAVPYEQYF. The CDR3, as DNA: TGTGCCAGCAGCGTACGGAGGGACAGGGCGGTCCCCTACGAGCAGTACTTC.

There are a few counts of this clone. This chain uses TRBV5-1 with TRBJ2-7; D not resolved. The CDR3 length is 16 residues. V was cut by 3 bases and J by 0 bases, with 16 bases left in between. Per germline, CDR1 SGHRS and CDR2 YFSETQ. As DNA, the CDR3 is TGCGCCAGCAGCTCCCTACAAGGAAGAATCTCCTACGAGCAGTACTTC. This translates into CASSSLQGRISYEQYF.

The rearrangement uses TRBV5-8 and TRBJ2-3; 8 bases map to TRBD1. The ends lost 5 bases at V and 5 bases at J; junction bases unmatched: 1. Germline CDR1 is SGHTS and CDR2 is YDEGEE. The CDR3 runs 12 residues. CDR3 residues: CASRQGEDTQYF. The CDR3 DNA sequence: TGTGCCAGCAGACAGGGGGAAGATACGCAGTATTTT.

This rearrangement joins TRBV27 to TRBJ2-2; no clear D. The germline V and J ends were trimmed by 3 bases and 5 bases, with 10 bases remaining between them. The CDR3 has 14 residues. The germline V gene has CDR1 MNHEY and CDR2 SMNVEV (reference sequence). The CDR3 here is CASSLAGSTGELFF. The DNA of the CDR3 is TGTGCCAGCAGTTTGGCAGGTAGTACCGGGGAGCTGTTTTTT.

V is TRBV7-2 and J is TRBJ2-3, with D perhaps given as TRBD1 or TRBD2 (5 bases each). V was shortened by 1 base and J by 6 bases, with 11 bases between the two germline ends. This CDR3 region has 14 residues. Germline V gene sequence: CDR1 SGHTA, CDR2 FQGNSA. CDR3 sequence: CASSLVRGSDTQYF. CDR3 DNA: TGTGCCAGCAGCTTAGTGAGGGGCAGTGATACGCAGTATTTT. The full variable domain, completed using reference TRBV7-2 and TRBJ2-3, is GAGVSQSPSNKVTEKGKDVELRCDPISGHTALYWYRQSLGQGLEFLIYFQGNSAPDKSGLPSDRFSAERTGGSVSTLTIQRTQQEDSAVYLCASSLVRGSDTQYFGPGTRLTVL.

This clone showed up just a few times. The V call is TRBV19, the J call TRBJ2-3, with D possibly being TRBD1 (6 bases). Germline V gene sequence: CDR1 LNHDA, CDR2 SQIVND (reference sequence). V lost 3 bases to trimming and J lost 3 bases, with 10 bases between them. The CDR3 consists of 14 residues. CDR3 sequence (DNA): TGTGCCAGTAGTATCAGGGGTTTGACAGATACGCAGTATTTT. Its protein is CASSIRGLTDTQYF.

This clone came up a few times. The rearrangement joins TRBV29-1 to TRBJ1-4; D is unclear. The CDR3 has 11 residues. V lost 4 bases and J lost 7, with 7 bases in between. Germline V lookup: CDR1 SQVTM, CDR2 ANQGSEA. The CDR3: CSVVSVEKLFF. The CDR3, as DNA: TGCAGCGTTGTTTCCGTTGAAAAACTGTTTTTT.

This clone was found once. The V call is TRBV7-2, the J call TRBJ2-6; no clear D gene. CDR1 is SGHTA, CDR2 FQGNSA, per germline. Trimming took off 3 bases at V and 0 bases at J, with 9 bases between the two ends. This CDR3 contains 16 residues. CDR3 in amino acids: CASSFLGISGANVLTF. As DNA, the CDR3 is TGTGCCAGCAGCTTTTTAGGGATCTCTGGGGCCAACGTCCTGACTTTC. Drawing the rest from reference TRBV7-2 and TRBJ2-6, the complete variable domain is GAGVSQSPSNKVTEKGKDVELRCDPISGHTALYWYRQSLGQGLEFLIYFQGNSAPDKSGLPSDRFSAERTGGSVSTLTIQRTQQEDSAVYLCASSFLGISGANVLTFGAGSRLTVL.

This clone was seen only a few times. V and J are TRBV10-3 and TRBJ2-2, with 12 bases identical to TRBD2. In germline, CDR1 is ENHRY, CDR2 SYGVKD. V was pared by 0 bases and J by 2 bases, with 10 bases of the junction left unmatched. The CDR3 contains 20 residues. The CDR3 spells CAISESWASGREANTGELFF. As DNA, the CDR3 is TGTGCCATCAGTGAGTCGTGGGCTAGCGGGAGGGAAGCAAACACCGGGGAGCTGTTTTTT.

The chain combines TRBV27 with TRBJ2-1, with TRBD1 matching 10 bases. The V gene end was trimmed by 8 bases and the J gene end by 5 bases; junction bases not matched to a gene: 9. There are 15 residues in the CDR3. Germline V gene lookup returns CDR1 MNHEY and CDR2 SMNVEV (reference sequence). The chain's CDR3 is CASRDLGQGNNEQFF. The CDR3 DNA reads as TGTGCCAGCCGCGATTTGGGACAGGGGAACAATGAGCAGTTCTTC.

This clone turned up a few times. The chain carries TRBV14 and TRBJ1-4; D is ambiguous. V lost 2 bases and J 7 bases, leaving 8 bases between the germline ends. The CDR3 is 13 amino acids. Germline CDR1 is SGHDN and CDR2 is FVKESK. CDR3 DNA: TGTGCCAGCAGCCAAAGGGCAACTGAAAAACTGTTTTTT. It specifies CASSQRATEKLFF.

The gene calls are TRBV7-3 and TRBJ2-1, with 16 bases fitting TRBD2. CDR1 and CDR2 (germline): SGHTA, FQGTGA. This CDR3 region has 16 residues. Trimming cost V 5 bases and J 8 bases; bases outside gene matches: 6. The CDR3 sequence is CASSRPGLAGGDEQFF. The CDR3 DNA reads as TGTGCCAGCAGCCGACCGGGACTAGCGGGAGGGGATGAGCAGTTCTTC.

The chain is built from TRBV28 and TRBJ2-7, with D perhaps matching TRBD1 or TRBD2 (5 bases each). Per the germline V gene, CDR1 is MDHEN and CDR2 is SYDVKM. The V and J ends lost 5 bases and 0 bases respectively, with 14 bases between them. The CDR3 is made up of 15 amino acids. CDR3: CASSAGTESSYEQYV. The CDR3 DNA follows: TGTGCCAGCAGTGCCGGGACCGAGAGCTCCTACGAGCAGTACGTC.

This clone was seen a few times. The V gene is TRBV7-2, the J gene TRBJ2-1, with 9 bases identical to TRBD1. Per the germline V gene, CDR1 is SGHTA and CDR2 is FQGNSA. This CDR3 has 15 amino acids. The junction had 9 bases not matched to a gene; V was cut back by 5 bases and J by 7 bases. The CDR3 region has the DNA TGTGCCAGCAGCCTTCCCCGGGACAGGGTGAATGAGCAGTTCTTC. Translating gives CASSLPRDRVNEQFF.

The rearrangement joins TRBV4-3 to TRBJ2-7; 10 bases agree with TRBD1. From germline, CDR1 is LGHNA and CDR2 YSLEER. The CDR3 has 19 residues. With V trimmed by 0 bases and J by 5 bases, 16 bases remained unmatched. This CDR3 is CASSQDNALWDRGYHEQYV. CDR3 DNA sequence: TGCGCCAGCAGCCAAGATAACGCCTTGTGGGACAGGGGTTACCACGAGCAGTACGTC.

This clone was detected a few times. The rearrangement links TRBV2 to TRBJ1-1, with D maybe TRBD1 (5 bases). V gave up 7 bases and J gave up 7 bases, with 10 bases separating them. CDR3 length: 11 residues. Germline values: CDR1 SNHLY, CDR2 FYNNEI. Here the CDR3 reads CASKRGLEAFF. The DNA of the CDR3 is TGTGCCAGCAAGAGGGGCCTTGAAGCTTTCTTT.

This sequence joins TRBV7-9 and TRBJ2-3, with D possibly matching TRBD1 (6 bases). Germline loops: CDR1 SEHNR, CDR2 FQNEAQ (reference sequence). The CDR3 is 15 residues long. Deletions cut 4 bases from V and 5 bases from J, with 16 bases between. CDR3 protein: CASSSRDIQGDTQYF. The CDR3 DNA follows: TGTGCCAGCAGCTCCCGGGACATACAAGGAGATACGCAGTATTTT.

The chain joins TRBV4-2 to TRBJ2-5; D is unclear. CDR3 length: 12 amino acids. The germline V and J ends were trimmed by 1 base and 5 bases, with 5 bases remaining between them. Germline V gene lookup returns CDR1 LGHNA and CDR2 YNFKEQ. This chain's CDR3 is CASSQALETQYF. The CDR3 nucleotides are TGTGCCAGCAGCCAAGCCTTGGAGACCCAGTACTTC.

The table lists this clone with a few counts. DNA of the CDR3: TGCGCCAGCAGCCAAGATGGGGTTGAGACCCAGTACTTC. Protein: CASSQDGVETQYF. This chain joins TRBV4-3 and TRBJ2-5; D gene uncertain. The V end was cut by 0 bases, the J end by 5 bases, with 7 bases between. The CDR3 consists of 13 residues. Germline V gene lookup returns CDR1 LGHNA and CDR2 YSLEER.

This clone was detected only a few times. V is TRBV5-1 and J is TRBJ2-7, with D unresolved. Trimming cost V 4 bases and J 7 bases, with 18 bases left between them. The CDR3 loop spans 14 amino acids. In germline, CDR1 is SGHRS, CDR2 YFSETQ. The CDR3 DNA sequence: TGCGCCAGCAGCGACCAGCCATTGACGGGTGAGCAGTACTTC. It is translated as CASSDQPLTGEQYF.

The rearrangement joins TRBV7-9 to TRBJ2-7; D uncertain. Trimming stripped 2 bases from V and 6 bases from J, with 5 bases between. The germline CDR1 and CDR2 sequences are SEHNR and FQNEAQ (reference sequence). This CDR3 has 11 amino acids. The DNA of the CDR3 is TGTGCCAGCAGCTTATACTCCGAGCAGTACTTC. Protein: CASSLYSEQYF.

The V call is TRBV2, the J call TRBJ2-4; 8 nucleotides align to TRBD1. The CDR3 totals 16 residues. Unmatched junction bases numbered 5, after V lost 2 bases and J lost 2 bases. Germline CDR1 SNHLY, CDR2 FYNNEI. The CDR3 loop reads CASSERTGSPKNIQYF. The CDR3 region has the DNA TGTGCCAGCAGTGAAAGGACAGGGTCTCCCAAAAACATTCAGTACTTC.

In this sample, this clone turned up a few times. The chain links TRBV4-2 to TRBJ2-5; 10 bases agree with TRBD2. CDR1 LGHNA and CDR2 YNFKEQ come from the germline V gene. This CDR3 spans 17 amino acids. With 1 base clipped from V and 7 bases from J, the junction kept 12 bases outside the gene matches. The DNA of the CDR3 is TGTGCCAGCAGCCAAGGGGCTAGCGGGAGCAAAGTGCGGACCCAGTACTTC. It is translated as CASSQGASGSKVRTQYF.

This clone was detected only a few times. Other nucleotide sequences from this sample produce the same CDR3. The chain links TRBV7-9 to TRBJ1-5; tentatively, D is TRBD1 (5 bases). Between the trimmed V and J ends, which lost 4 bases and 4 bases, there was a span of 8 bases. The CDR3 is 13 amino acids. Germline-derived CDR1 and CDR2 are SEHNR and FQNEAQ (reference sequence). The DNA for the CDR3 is TGTGCCAGCAGCTCCCAGGGAAATCAGCCCCAGCATTTT. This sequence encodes CASSSQGNQPQHF.